This T cell receptor beta chain stems from a study of response to subunit inactivated influenza vaccine. V gave up 3 bases and J gave up 3 bases; unmatched junction bases: 2. The CDR3 runs 14 residues. The germline V gene has CDR1 SGHRS and CDR2 YFSETQ. TCRdb fed the RT-PCR reads into MiXCR, producing one record per CDR3 protein. The sample has more than 500,000 distinct CDR3 sequences, around 10% seen once. This clonotype appeared a few times. These data are also associated with another study on T cells expressing NK-cell markers. That source adds: What made the TCR beta cDNA was 5'RACE template switching with UMIs.

This material consisted of PBMCs from blood, taken on the day of vaccination. This chain links TRBV5-1 with TRBJ2-3; TRBD1 matches at 9 bases. The receptor comes from a man aged 45-60 years who received an inactivated influenza vaccine. The CDR3 here is CASSWGTGTDTQYF. DNA of the CDR3: TGCGCCAGCAGCTGGGGGACAGGGACAGATACGCAGTATTTT.